This T cell receptor beta chain originates from a study of blood T cell repertoires in COVID-19. Study-wide background: From T cells, B-cell-depleted T cells, or PBMCs came the material, which was cDNA or gDNA.

As handled by the study authors: Using reference gene primer amplification, nucleated cell counts were estimated. This table comes from immunoSEQ multiplex PCR, and its TCRdb copy is limited to in-frame clones, with some not included. V and J calls and clone size are those listed in that table; D and trimming were worked out from the DNA. The repertoire holds 150,000 to 200,000 clones, about nine tenths seen once, with roughly 0.77% in the top ten. Participants' own reports of clinical history determined their cohort assignment. Recovered status in Cohort 3 required two negative PCRs, clearance, or symptom resolution. The sequencing input was PBMCs or T cells enriched from blood (not recorded which). This TCR came from a woman aged 18-29 years who had recovered from COVID-19.

The CDR3 nucleotides read TGTGCCAGCACCAAAGAGCGGTGGGAGCAGTTCTTC. Encoded protein: CASTKERWEQFF. V gene TRBV6-5 combines with J gene TRBJ2-1; possibly TRBD2 for D (5 bases). With 7 bases removed from V and 10 bases from J, the gap between germline ends came to 14 bases. The germline gives CDR1 MNHEY, CDR2 SVGAGI. The CDR3 extends over 12 amino acids.